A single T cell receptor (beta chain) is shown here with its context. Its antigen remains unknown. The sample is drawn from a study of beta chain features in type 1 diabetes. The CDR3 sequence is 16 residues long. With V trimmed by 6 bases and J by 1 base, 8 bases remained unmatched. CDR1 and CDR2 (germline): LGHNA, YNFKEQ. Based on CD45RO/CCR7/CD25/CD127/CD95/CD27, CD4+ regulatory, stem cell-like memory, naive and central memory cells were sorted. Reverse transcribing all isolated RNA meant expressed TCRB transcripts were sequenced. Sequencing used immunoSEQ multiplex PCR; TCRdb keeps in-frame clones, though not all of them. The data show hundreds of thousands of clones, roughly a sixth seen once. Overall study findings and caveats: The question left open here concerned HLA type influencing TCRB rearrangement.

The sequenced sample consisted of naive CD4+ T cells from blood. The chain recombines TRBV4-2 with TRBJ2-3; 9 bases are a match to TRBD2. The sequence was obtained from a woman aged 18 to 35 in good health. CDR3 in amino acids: CASRLAGDLGTDTQYF. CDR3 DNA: TGTGCCAGCAGGTTAGCGGGAGATCTGGGCACAGATACGCAGTATTTT.